These T cell receptor beta chains were read from a single sample in a study of cytotoxic CD8 clonotypes in ibrutinib-treated CLL. Assay used: immunoSEQ multiplex PCR; TCRdb lists only in-frame clones, some missing. The table lists some 47,000 clones, 45% to 60% of them singletons, with approximately 27% in the top ten. This sample comprised PBMCs, obtained after 24 months of ibrutinib treatment. Receptor source: a human donor with chronic lymphocytic leukemia. CDR3s include the opening cysteine and the closing phenylalanine or tryptophan. The order of the fields is CDR3 length, V gene, D gene, J gene, clone size, CDR3 protein, CDR3 DNA. D genes are given only for firm matches. Not every row has a clone size; where given, it reads once, few, many or a size class.

16,TRBV28,TRBD2,TRBJ2-7,few,CASSLPPAGASYEQYF,TGTGCCAGCAGTTTACCCCCAGCGGGGGCCTCCTACGAGCAGTACTTC
16,TRBV7-8,.,TRBJ2-7,.,CASSTAGTSTTYEQYF,TGTGCCAGCAGCACGGCCGGGACATCGACCACCTACGAGCAGTACTTC
13,TRBV4-2,.,TRBJ1-4,.,CASSRGGNEKLFF,TGTGCCAGCAGCCGGGGAGGTAATGAAAAACTGTTTTTT
17,TRBV27,TRBD2,TRBJ2-1,.,CASSLRLAGGAYNEQFF,TGTGCCAGCAGTTTACGACTAGCGGGGGGGGCCTACAATGAGCAGTTCTTC
14,TRBV6-5,.,TRBJ2-4,few,CASSYSRSKNIQYF,TGTGCCAGCAGTTACTCGAGATCCAAAAACATTCAGTACTTC
12,TRBV5-1,.,TRBJ1-1,.,CASSSTGPEAFF,TGCGCCAGCAGCTCAACAGGGCCGGAAGCTTTCTTT
14,TRBV9,.,TRBJ2-3,.,CASTALQNHGTQYF,TGTGCCAGCACCGCATTACAAAACCACGGTACGCAGTATTTT
15,TRBV21-1,.,TRBJ1-6,.,CASSVDRADNSPLHF,TGTGCCAGCAGCGTAGACAGGGCCGATAATTCACCCCTCCACTTT
17,TRBV27,TRBD1,TRBJ1-2,.,CASSLFGQGTFNYGYTF,TGTGCCAGCAGTTTATTCGGACAGGGGACCTTTAACTATGGCTACACCTTC
13,TRBV5-6,.,TRBJ1-4,.,CASSLGPGEKLFF,TGTGCCAGCAGCTTGGGCCCGGGGGAAAAACTGTTTTTT
12,TRBV7-8,.,TRBJ2-2,.,CASSLVSGELFF,TGTGCCAGCAGCTTAGTATCCGGGGAGCTGTTTTTT
11,TRBV20-1,.,TRBJ1-4,few,CSASYNEKLFF,TGCAGTGCTAGTTATAATGAAAAACTGTTTTTT
14,TRBV5-1,.,TRBJ1-2,many,CASREETVNYGYTF,TGCGCCAGCAGAGAGGAGACAGTTAACTATGGCTACACCTTC
15,TRBV7-6,TRBD1,TRBJ1-3,.,CASSRGQLSGNTIYF,TGTGCCAGCAGCCGGGGACAGCTCTCTGGAAACACCATATATTTT
14,TRBV2,.,TRBJ2-3,many,CASSEFGAADTQYF,TGTGCCAGCAGTGAATTTGGGGCAGCAGATACGCAGTATTTT
13,TRBV6-1,.,TRBJ1-1,.,CASSELLLTEAFF,TGTGCCAGCAGTGAGCTCTTATTGACTGAAGCTTTCTTT
13,TRBV5-4,.,TRBJ2-1,.,CASSLPGANEQFF,TGTGCCAGCAGCTTACCGGGAGCCAATGAGCAGTTCTTC
17,TRBV4-2,TRBD1,TRBJ1-1,.,CASRSGQGRARNTEAFF,TGTGCCAGCAGGTCGGGACAGGGAAGGGCGAGGAACACTGAAGCTTTCTTT
13,TRBV7-6,.,TRBJ2-1,.,CASSFSEDNEQFF,TGTGCCAGCAGCTTCAGCGAAGACAATGAGCAGTTCTTC
15,TRBV4-2,.,TRBJ2-3,.,CASSQDLGRADTQYF,TGTGCCAGCAGCCAAGATCTCGGGCGGGCTGATACGCAGTATTTT
16,TRBV10-2,.,TRBJ2-7,.,CASSHSPSGLTYEQYF,TGCGCCAGCAGTCACAGCCCGTCCGGCCTCACCTACGAGCAGTACTTC
13,TRBV19,TRBD1,TRBJ2-7,.,CASSRQGWYEQYF,TGTGCCAGTAGCAGACAGGGGTGGTACGAGCAGTACTTC
16,TRBV6-6,.,TRBJ2-4,few,CASSYSLTLAKNIQYF,TGTGCCAGCAGTTACTCGTTGACATTAGCCAAAAACATTCAGTACTTC
13,TRBV6-5,.,TRBJ2-5,.,CASTTNGGETQYF,TGTGCCAGCACCACTAATGGGGGAGAGACCCAGTACTTC
16,TRBV28,TRBD2,TRBJ2-7,.,CASSSVGGGLSYEQYF,TGTGCCAGCAGTTCCGTCGGGGGGGGACTCTCCTACGAGCAGTACTTC
16,TRBV6-5,.,TRBJ2-7,.,CASSYSLWGARNEQYF,TGTGCCAGCAGTTACTCCCTCTGGGGCGCCAGGAACGAGCAGTACTTC
15,TRBV4-1,.,TRBJ2-6,many,CASSPLSSGANVLTF,TGCGCCAGCAGCCCTTTGAGCTCTGGGGCCAACGTCCTGACTTTC
15,TRBV5-1,TRBD1,TRBJ2-3,.,CASSSTGYDSDTQYF,TGCGCCAGCAGCTCGACAGGGTACGATTCAGATACGCAGTATTTT
13,TRBV27,.,TRBJ1-5,many,CASAGQHNQPQHF,TGTGCCAGCGCGGGACAACACAATCAGCCCCAGCATTTT
14,TRBV5-1,.,TRBJ2-7,many,CASSLGLSPNEQYF,TGCGCCAGCAGCTTGGGGCTTAGCCCCAACGAGCAGTACTTC
13,TRBV6-6,TRBD1,TRBJ1-6,.,CASRQGTNSPLHF,TGTGCCAGCAGACAGGGGACTAATTCACCCCTCCACTTT
17,TRBV19,TRBD1,TRBJ1-2,few,CASSPAPGQAYLPGYTF,TGTGCCAGTAGTCCCGCCCCAGGACAGGCCTATCTTCCGGGCTACACCTTC
15,TRBV5-1,.,TRBJ1-5,.,CASSLSGTNNQPQHF,TGCGCCAGCAGCTTGAGTGGGACAAACAATCAGCCCCAGCATTTT
15,TRBV6-1,.,TRBJ1-5,.,CASSSRQYSNQPQHF,TGTGCCAGCAGTTCCAGGCAATATAGCAATCAGCCCCAGCATTTT
15,TRBV10-2,.,TRBJ1-5,medium-sized,CASGAPGVSNQPQHF,TGCGCCAGTGGGGCCCCCGGGGTTAGCAATCAGCCCCAGCATTTT
14,TRBV6-6,.,TRBJ1-6,.,CASSSLDGNSPLHF,TGTGCCAGCAGTTCCCTGGACGGAAATTCACCCCTCCACTTT
12,TRBV5-4,.,TRBJ1-2,many,CASSLERHGYTF,TGTGCCAGCAGCTTGGAAAGACATGGCTACACCTTC
12,TRBV27,.,TRBJ1-2,.,CASRGDNYGYTF,TGTGCCAGCAGGGGGGACAACTATGGCTACACCTTC
14,TRBV6-5,.,TRBJ2-4,.,CASSSGIAKNIQYF,TGTGCCAGCAGTTCAGGGATAGCCAAAAACATTCAGTACTTC
14,TRBV6-5,TRBD1,TRBJ1-1,.,CASHSTGGNTEAFF,TGTGCCAGCCACTCCACAGGGGGCAACACTGAAGCTTTCTTT
16,TRBV7-8,.,TRBJ1-3,.,CASSFGVGSSGNTIYF,TGTGCCAGCAGCTTCGGGGTTGGTAGCTCTGGAAACACCATATATTTT
15,TRBV14,.,TRBJ1-4,.,CASSRKQATNEKLFF,TGTGCCAGCAGCCGAAAACAGGCAACTAATGAAAAACTGTTTTTT
15,TRBV5-1,TRBD1,TRBJ1-4,.,CASSSQGRSNEKLFF,TGCGCCAGCAGCTCACAGGGGAGGAGTAATGAAAAACTGTTTTTT
15,TRBV4-1,TRBD1,TRBJ2-1,many,CASSYRDRGGDEQFF,TGCGCCAGCAGCTACCGGGACAGGGGAGGGGATGAGCAGTTCTTC
15,TRBV5-8,TRBD2,TRBJ2-3,.,CASGLAGGWTDTQYF,TGTGCCAGCGGATTAGCGGGGGGATGGACAGATACGCAGTATTTT
15,TRBV18,.,TRBJ1-3,few,CASSFEGGSGNTIYF,TGTGCCAGCTCATTCGAAGGGGGCTCTGGAAACACCATATATTTT
13,TRBV11-2,.,TRBJ1-2,.,CASTLVRGNGYTF,TGTGCCAGCACCCTTGTCCGGGGTAATGGCTACACCTTC
13,TRBV11-2,.,TRBJ2-7,.,CASSQDKEYEQYF,TGTGCCAGCAGCCAAGATAAGGAATACGAGCAGTACTTC
13,TRBV6-6,.,TRBJ2-7,many,CASSSPREGKQYF,TGTGCCAGCAGTAGTCCCCGCGAGGGGAAGCAGTACTTC
12,TRBV6-6,.,TRBJ2-6,.,CASSTGLNVLTF,TGTGCCAGCAGTACGGGACTCAACGTCCTGACTTTC
16,TRBV7-9,.,TRBJ2-7,.,CASSLAEGVGPYEQYF,TGTGCCAGCAGCCTAGCAGAAGGGGTAGGCCCCTACGAGCAGTACTTC
11,TRBV2,.,TRBJ1-2,many,CASSVAGGYTF,TGTGCCAGCAGTGTAGCGGGGGGCTACACCTTC
15,TRBV5-6,TRBD1,TRBJ1-2,.,CASSLEGAGTYGYTF,TGTGCCAGCAGCTTGGAGGGGGCAGGGACCTATGGCTACACCTTC
14,TRBV6-5,.,TRBJ2-7,.,CASSPGRPAYEQYF,TGTGCCAGCAGCCCCGGACGTCCCGCCTACGAGCAGTACTTC